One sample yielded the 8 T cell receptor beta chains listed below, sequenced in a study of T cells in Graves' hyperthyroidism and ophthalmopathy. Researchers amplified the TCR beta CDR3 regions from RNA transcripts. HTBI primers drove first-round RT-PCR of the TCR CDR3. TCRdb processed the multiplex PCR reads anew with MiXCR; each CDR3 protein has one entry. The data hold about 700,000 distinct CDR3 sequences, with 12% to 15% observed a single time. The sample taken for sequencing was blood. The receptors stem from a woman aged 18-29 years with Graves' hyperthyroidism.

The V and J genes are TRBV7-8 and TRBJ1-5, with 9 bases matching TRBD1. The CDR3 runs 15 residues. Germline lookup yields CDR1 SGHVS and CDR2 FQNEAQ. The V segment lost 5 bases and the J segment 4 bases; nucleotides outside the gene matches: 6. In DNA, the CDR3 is TGTGCCAGCAGCCCGAAGACAGGGGGAAATCAGCCCCAGCATTTT. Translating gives CASSPKTGGNQPQHF.

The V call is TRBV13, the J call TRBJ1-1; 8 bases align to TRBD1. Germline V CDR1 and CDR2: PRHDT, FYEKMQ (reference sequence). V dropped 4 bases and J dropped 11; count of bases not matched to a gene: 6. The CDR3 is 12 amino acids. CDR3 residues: CASSSDRGLAFF. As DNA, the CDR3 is TGTGCCAGCAGCTCAGACAGGGGCCTGGCTTTCTTT.

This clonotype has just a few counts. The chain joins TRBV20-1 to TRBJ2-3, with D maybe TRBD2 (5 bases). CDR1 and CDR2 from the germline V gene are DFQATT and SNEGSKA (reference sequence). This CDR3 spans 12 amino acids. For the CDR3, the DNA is TGCAGCTTGGACTCAAACACAGATACGCAGTATTTT. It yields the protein CSLDSNTDTQYF.

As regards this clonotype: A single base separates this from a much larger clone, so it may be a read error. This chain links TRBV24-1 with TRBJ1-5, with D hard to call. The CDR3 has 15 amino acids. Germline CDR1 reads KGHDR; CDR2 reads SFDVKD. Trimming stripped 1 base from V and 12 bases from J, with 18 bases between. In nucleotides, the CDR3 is TGTGCCACCAGTGATTTTAGACGCAGCGGGCGGCTCCAGCATTTT. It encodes CATSDFRRSGRLQHF.

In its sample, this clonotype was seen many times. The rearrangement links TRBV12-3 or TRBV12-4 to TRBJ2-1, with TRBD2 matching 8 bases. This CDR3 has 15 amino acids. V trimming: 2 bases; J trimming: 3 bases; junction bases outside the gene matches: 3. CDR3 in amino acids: CASSLHSGIYNEQFF. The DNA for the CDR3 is TGTGCCAGCAGTTTACATAGCGGGATCTACAATGAGCAGTTCTTC.

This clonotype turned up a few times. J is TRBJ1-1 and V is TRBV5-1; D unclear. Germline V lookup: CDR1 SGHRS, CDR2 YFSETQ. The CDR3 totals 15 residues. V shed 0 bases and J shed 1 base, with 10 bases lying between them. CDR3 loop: CASSLVGNTNTEAFF. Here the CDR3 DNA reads TGCGCCAGCAGCTTGGTAGGGAATACGAACACTGAAGCTTTCTTT. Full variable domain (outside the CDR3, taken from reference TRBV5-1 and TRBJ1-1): KAGVTQTPRYLIKTRGQQVTLSCSPISGHRSVSWYQQTPGQGLQFLFEYFSETQRNKGNFPGRFSGRQFSNSRSEMNVSTLELGDSALYLCASSLVGNTNTEAFFGQGTRLTVV.

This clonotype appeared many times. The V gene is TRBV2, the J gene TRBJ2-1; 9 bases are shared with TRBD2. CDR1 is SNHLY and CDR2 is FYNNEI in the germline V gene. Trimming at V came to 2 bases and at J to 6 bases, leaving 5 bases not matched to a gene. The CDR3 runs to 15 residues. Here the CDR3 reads CASSELAGIFNEQFF. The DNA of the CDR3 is TGTGCCAGCAGTGAACTAGCGGGAATATTCAATGAGCAGTTCTTC.

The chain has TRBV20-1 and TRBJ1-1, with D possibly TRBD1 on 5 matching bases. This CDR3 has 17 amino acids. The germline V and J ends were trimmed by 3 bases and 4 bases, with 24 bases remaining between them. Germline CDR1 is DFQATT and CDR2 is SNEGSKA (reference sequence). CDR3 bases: TGCAGTGCTAGTGCCCCTCCACAGGCGCTCACCGTCACTGAAGCTTTCTTT. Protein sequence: CSASAPPQALTVTEAFF.